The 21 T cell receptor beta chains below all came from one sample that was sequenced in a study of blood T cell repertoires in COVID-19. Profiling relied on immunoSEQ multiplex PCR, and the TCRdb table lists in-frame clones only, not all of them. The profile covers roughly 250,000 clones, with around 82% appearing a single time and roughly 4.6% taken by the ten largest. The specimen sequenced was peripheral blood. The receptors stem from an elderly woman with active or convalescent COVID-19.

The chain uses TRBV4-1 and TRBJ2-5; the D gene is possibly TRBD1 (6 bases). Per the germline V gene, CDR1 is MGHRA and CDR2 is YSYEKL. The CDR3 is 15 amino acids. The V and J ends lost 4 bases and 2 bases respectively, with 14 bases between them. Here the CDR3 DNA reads TGCGCCAGCAGCCTCAATGGACAGTTTCAAGAGACCCAGTACTTC. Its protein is CASSLNGQFQETQYF.

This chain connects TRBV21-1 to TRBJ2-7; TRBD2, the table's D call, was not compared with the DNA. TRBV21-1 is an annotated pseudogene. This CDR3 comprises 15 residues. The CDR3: CASRKVAEFTREQYF. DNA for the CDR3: TGTGCCAGCAGGAAGGTGGCGGAATTTACCCGAGAGCAGTACTTC.

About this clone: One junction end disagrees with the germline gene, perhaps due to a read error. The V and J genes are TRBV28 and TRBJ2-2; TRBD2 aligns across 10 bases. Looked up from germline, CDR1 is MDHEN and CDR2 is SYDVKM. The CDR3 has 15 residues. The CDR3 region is CARRKRGGITGELFF. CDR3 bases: TGTGCCCGCAGAAAGCGGGGGGGCATCACCGGGGAGCTGTTTTTT.

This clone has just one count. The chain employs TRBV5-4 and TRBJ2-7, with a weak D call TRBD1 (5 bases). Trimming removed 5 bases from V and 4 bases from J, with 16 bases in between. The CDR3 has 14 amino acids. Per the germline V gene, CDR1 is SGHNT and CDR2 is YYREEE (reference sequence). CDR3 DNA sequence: TGTGCCAGCAGAGACGACAAGGCAGGGTACGAGCAGTACTTC. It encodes CASRDDKAGYEQYF.

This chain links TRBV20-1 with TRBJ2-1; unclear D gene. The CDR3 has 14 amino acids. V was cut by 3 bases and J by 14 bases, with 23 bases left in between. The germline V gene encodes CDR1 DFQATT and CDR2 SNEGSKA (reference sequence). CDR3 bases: TGCAGTGCTAGTGGTGAGAGAAAATATTTAATGGAGTTCTTC. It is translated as CSASGERKYLMEFF.

The CDR3 DNA sequence: TGTGCCAGCAGCTTAGCGTCTAGCGGGAGTTTCTTC. It is translated as CASSLASSGSFF. The gene calls are TRBV7-9 and TRBJ2-1; 10 positions match TRBD2. Germline assignment: CDR1 SEHNR and CDR2 FQNEAQ (reference sequence). Trimming cost V 0 bases and J 16 bases; bases outside gene matches: 3. This CDR3 has 12 residues.

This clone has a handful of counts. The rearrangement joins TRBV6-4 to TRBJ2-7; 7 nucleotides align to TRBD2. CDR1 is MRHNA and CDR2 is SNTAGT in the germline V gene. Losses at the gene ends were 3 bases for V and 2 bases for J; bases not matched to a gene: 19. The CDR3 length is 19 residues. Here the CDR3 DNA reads TGTGCCAGCAGTGAGGAGGGTGTGGGAGCAGCGGGATCCCCCTACGAGCAGTACTTC. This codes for CASSEEGVGAAGSPYEQYF.

The CDR3 DNA reads as TGTGCCAGCAGTTTCCCATCGACAGGGGGCGGGATGAGTGCTTTCTTT. Translation: CASSFPSTGGGMSAFF. The J gene is TRBJ1-1, the V gene TRBV28; the match to TRBD1 covers 10 bases. CDR3 length: 16 residues. Germline CDR1 is MDHEN and CDR2 is SYDVKM. J lost 11 bases, V lost 3 bases, and 15 bases had no gene match.

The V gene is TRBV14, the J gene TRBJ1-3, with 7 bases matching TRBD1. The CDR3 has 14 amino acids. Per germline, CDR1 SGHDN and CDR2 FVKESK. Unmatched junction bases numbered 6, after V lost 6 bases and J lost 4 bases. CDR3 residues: CASRPDRAGNTIYF. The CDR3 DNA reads TGTGCCAGCAGGCCCGACAGGGCAGGAAACACCATATATTTT.

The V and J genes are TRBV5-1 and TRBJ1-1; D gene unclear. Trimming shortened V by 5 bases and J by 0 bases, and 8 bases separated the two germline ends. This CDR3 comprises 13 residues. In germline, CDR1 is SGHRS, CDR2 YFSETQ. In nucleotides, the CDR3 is TGCGCCAGCAGTTCAGGCATGAACACTGAAGCTTTCTTT. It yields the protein CASSSGMNTEAFF.

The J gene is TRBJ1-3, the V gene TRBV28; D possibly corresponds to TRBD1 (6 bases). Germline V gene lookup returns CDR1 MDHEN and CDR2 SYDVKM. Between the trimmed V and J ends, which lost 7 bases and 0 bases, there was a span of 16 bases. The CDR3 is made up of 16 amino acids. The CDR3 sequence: CASIKPTGNSGNTIYF. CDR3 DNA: TGTGCCAGCATTAAACCTACAGGGAACTCTGGAAACACCATATATTTT.

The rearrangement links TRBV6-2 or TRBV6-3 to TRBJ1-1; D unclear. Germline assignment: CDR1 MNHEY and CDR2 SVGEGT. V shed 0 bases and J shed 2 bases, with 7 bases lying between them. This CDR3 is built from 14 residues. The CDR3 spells CASSYSSYNTEAFF. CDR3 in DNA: TGTGCCAGCAGTTACTCTAGCTACAACACTGAAGCTTTCTTT.

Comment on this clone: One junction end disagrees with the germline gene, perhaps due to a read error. CDR3 in amino acids: CASSESVGTGDPPGF. CDR3 nucleotides: TGCGCCAGCAGTGAGTCGGTGGGGACAGGGGATCCACCAGGCTTC. The V gene is TRBV10-2, the J gene TRBJ2-7; 10 bases match TRBD1. Germline values: CDR1 WSHSY, CDR2 SAAADI. CDR3 length equals 15 residues.

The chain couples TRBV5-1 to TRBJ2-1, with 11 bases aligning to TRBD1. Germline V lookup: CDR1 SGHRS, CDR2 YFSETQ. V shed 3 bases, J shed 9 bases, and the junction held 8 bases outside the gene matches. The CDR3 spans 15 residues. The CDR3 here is CASSSGQGGFAEQFF. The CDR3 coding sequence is TGCGCCAGCAGCTCGGGACAGGGGGGATTTGCTGAGCAGTTCTTC. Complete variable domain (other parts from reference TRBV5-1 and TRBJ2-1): KAGVTQTPRYLIKTRGQQVTLSCSPISGHRSVSWYQQTPGQGLQFLFEYFSETQRNKGNFPGRFSGRQFSNSRSEMNVSTLELGDSALYLCASSSGQGGFAEQFFGPGTRLTVL.

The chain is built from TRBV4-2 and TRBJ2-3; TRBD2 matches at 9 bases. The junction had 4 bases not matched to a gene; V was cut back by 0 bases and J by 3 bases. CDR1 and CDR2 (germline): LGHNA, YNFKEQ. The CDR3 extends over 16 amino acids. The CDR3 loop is CASSQDRRGGTDTQYF. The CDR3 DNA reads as TGTGCCAGCAGCCAAGATCGGCGGGGGGGAACAGATACGCAGTATTTT.

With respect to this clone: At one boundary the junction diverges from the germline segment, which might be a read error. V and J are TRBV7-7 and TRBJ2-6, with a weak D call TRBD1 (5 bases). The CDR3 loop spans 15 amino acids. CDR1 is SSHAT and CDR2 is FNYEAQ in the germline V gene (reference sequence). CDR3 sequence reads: CASSVDSSGANVLTF. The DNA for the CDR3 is TGTGCTAGCAGCGTCGACAGCTCTGGGGCCAACGTCCTGACTTTC.

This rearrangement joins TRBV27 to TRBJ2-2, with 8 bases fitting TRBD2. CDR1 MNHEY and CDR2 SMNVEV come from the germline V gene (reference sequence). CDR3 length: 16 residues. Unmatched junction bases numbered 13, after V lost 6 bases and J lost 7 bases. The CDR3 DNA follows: TGTGCCAGCAGCTACTACGGGGGGGGCCGTAACGGGGAGCTGTTTTTT. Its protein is CASSYYGGGRNGELFF.

The CDR3 nucleotides read TGCGCCAGCAGCCGGACTAGTAAGAACATTCAGTACTTC. Translation: CASSRTSKNIQYF. The chain recombines TRBV4-1 with TRBJ2-4; 7 nucleotides agree with TRBD2. Trimming cost V 4 bases and J 7 bases; bases outside gene matches: 4. Germline V lookup: CDR1 MGHRA, CDR2 YSYEKL. CDR3 length equals 13 residues.

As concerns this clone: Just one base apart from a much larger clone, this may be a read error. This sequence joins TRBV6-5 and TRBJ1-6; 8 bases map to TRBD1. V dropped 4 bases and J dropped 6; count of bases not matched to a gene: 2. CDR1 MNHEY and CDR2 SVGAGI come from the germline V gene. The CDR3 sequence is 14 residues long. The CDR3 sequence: CASSFGQGNSPLHF. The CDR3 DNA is TGTGCCAGCAGTTTTGGACAGGGTAATTCACCCCTCCACTTT.

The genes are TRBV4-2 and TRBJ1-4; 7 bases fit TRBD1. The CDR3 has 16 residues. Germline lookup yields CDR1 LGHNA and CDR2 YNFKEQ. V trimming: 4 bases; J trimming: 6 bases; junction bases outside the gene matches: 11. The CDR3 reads CASSPTRGGMDEKLFF. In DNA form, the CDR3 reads TGTGCCAGCAGCCCGACGAGAGGGGGCATGGATGAAAAACTGTTTTTT.

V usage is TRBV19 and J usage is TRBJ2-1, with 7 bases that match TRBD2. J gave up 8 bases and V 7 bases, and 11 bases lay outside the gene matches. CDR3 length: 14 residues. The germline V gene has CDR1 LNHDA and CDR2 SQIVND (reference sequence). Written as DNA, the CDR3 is TGTGCCAGTACCCTAGGACTAGGCAGTGATGAGCAGTTCTTC. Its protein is CASTLGLGSDEQFF.